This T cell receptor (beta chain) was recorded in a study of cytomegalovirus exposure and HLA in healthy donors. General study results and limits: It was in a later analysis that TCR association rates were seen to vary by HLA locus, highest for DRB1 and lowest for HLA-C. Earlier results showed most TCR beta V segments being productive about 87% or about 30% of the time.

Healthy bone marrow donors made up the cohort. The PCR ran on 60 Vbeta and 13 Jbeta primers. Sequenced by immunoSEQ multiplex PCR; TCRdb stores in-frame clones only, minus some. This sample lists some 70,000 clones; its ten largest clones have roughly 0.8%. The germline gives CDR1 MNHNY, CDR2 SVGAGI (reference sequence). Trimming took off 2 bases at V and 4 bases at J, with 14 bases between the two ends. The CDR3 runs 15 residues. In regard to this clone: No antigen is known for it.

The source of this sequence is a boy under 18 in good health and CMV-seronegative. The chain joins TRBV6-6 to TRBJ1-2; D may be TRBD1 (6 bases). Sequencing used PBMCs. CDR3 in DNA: TGTGCCAGCAGTTACGACCCCACAGGGCCCTATGGCTACACCTTC. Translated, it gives CASSYDPTGPYGYTF.